This TCR beta chain is from a study of T cell responses to AZD1222 COVID-19 vaccine. Study conclusions and caveats: Clonal diversity was possibly underestimated; the donors were predominantly white British and more often female.

This clone was detected only once. The target antigen is unknown. Trimming took off 4 bases at V and 2 bases at J, with 14 bases between the two ends. The CDR3 runs to 16 residues. Germline CDR1 KGHDR, CDR2 SFDVKD. Here immunoSEQ multiplex PCR was the method, and the copy in TCRdb shows in-frame clones only, minus some. This repertoire shows 120,000 or so clones, about 85% found once; its top ten account for 1.3% to 1.5%. Sequenced material: peripheral blood, taken on day 0 of AZD1222 vaccination. This clonotype originated in an adult in good health. The chain combines TRBV24-1 with TRBJ1-5; D perhaps matches TRBD1 (6 bases). The CDR3 coding sequence is TGTGCCACCAGTGACGGAATAAGGGGGGGCAATCAGCCCCAGCATTTT. Translation: CATSDGIRGGNQPQHF.